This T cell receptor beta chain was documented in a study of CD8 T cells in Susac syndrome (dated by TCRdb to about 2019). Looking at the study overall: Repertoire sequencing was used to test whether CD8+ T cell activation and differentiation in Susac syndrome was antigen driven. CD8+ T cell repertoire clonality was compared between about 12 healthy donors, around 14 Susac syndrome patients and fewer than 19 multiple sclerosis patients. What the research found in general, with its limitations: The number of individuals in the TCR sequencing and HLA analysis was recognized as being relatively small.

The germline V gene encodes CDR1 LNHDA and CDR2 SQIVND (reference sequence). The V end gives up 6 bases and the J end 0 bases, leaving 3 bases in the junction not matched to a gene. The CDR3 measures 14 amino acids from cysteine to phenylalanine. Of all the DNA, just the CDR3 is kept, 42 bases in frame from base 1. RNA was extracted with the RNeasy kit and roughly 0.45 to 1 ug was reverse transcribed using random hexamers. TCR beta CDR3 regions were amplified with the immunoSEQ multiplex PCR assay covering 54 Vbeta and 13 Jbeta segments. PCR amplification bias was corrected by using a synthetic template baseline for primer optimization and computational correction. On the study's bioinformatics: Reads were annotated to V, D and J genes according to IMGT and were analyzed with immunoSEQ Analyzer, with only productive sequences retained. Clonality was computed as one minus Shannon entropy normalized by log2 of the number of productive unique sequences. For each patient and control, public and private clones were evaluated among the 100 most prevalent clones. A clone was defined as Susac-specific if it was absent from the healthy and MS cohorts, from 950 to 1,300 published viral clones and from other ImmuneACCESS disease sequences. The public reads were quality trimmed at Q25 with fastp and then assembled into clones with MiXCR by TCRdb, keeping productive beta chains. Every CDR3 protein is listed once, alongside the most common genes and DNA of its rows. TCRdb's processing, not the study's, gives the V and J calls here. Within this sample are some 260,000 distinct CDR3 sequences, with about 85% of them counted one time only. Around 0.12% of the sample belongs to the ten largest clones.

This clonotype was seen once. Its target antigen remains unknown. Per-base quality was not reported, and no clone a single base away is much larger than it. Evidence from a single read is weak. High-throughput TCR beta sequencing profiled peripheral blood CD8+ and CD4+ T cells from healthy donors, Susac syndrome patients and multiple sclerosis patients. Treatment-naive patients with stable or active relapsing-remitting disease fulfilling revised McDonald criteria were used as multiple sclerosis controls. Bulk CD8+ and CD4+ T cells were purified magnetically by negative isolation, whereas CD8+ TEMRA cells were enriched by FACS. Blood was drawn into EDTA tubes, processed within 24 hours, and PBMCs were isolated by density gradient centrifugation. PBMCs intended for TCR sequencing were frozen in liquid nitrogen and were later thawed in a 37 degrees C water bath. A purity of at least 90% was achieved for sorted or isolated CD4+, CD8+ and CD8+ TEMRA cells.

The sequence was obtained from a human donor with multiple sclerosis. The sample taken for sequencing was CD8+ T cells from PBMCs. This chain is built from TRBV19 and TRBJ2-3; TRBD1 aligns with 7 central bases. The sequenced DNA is TGTGCCAGTAGCGAACAGGGGAGCACAGATACGCAGTATTTT. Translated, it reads CASSEQGSTDTQYF.